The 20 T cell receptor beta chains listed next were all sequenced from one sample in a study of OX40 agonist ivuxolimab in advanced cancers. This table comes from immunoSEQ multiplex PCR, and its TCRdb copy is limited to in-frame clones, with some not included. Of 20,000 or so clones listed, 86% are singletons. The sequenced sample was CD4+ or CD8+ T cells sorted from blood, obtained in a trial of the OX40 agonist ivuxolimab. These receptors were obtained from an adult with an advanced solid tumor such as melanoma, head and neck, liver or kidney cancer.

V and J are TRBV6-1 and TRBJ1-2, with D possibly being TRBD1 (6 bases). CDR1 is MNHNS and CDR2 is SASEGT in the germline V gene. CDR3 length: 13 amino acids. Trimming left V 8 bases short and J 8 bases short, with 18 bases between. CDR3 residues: CASDGRGPEGYTF. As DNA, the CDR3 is TGTGCCAGCGACGGGCGGGGGCCGGAGGGCTACACCTTC.

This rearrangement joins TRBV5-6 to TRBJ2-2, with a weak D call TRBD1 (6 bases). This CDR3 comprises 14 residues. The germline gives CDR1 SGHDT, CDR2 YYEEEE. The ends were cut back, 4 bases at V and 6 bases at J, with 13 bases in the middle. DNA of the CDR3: TGTGCCAGCAGCCCGCACAGGGTCGCCGGGGAGCTGTTTTTT. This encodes CASSPHRVAGELFF.

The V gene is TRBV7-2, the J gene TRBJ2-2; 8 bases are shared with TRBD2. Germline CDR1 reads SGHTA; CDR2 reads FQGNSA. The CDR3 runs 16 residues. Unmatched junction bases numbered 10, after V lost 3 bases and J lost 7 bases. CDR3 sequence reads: CASSFKDGTRNGELFF. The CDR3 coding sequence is TGTGCCAGCAGCTTTAAAGACGGGACTAGGAACGGGGAGCTGTTTTTT. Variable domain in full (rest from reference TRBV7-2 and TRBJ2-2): GAGVSQSPSNKVTEKGKDVELRCDPISGHTALYWYRQSLGQGLEFLIYFQGNSAPDKSGLPSDRFSAERTGGSVSTLTIQRTQQEDSAVYLCASSFKDGTRNGELFFGEGSRLTVL.

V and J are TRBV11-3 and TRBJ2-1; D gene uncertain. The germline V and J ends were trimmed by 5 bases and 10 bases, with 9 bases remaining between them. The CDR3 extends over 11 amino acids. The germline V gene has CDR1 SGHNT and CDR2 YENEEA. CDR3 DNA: TGTGCCAGCAGCGCGCTTGGGGAGCAGTTCTTC. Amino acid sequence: CASSALGEQFF. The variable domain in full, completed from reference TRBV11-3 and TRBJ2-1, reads EAGVVQSPRYKIIEKKQPVAFWCNPISGHNTLYWYLQNLGQGPELLIRYENEEAVDDSQLPKDRFSAERLKGVDSTLKIQPAELGDSAVYLCASSALGEQFFGPGTRLTVL.

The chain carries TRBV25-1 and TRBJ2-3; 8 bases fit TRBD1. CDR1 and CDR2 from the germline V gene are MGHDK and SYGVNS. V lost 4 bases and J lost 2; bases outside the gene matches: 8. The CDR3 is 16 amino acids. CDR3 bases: TGTGCCAGCAGTGGGGGGCCGGGACAGGTCACAGATACGCAGTATTTT. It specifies CASSGGPGQVTDTQYF.

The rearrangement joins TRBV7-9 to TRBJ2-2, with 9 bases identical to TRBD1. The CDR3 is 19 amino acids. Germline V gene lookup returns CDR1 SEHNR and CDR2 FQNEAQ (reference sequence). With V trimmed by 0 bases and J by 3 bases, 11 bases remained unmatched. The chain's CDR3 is CASSLAGQGMVGDTGELFF. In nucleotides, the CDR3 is TGTGCCAGCAGCTTAGCGGGACAGGGAATGGTGGGCGACACCGGGGAGCTGTTTTTT. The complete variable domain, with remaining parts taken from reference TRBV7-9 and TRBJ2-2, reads DTGVSQNPRHKITKRGQNVTFRCDPISEHNRLYWYRQTLGQGPEFLTYFQNEAQLEKSRLLSDRFSAERPKGSFSTLEIQRTEQGDSAMYLCASSLAGQGMVGDTGELFFGEGSRLTVL.

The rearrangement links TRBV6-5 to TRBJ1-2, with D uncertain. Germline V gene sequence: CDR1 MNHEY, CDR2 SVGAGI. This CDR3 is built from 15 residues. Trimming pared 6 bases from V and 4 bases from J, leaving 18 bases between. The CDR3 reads CASSAERGWSYGYTF. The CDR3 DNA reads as TGTGCCAGCAGCGCGGAAAGAGGCTGGTCCTATGGCTACACCTTC.

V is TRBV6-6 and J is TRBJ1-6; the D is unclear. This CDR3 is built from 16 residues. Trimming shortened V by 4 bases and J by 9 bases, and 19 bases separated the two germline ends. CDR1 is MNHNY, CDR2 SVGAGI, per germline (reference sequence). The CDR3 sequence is CASSSPDRVPGSPLHF. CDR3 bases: TGTGCCAGCAGTTCCCCAGACCGCGTCCCCGGTTCACCCCTCCACTTT.

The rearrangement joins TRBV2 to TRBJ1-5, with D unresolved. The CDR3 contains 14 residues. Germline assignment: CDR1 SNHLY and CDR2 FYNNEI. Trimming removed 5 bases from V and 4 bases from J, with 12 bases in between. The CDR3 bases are TGTGCCAGCAGTACTACGGGAAAAAATCAGCCCCAGCATTTT. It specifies CASSTTGKNQPQHF.

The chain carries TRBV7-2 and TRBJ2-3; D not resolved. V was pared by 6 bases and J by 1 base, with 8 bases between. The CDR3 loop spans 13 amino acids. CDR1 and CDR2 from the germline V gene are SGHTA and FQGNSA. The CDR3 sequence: CASSSSGTDTQYF. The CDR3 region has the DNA TGTGCCAGCAGTTCCAGCGGCACAGATACGCAGTATTTT.

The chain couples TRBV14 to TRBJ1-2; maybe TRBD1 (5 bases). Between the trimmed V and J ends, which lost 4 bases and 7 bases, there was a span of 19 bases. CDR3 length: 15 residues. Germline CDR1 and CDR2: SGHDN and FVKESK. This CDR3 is CASSRGPAARGGYTF. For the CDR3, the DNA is TGTGCCAGCAGCCGAGGACCGGCCGCGAGGGGTGGCTACACCTTC.

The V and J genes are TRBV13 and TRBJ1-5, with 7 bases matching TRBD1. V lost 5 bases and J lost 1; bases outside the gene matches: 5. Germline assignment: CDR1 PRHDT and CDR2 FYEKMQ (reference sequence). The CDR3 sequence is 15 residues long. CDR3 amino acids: CASSRQGISNQPQHF. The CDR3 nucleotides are TGTGCCAGCAGCCGACAGGGTATCAGCAATCAGCCCCAGCATTTT. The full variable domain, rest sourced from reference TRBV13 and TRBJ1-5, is AAGVIQSPRHLIKEKRETATLKCYPIPRHDTVYWYQQGPGQDPQFLISFYEKMQSDKGSIPDRFSAQQFSDYHSELNMSSLELGDSALYFCASSRQGISNQPQHFGDGTRLSIL.

The CDR3 here is CASSQVVGSYEQYF. In DNA, the CDR3 is TGCGCCAGCAGCCAAGTCGTGGGATCCTACGAGCAGTACTTC. The rearrangement joins TRBV4-1 to TRBJ2-7; D ambiguous. V was shortened by 1 base and J by 1 base, with 8 bases between the two germline ends. Germline CDR1 and CDR2: MGHRA and YSYEKL. This CDR3 has 14 residues.

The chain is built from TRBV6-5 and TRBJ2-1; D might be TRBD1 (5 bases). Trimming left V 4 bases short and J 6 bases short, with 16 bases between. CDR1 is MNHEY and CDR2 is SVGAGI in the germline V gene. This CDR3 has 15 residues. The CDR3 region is CASSSGSGSLNEQFF. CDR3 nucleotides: TGTGCCAGCAGTTCAGGGTCGGGCTCGCTCAATGAGCAGTTCTTC.

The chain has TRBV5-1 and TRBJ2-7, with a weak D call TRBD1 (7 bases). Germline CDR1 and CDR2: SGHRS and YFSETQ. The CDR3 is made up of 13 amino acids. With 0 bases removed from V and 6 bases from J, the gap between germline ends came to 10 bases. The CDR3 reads CASSLGQGLEQYF. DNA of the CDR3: TGCGCCAGCAGCTTGGGACAGGGACTCGAGCAGTACTTC.

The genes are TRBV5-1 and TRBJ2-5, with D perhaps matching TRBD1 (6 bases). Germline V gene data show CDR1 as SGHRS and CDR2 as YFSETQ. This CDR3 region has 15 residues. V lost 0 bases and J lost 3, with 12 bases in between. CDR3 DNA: TGCGCCAGCAGCTTGGGCGGACAGAGGGAAGAGACCCAGTACTTC. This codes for CASSLGGQREETQYF.

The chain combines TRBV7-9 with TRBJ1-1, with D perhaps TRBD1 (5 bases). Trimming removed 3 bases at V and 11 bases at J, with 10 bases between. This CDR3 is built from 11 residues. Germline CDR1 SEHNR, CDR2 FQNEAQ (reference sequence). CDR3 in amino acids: CASSLGRRAFF. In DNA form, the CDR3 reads TGTGCCAGCAGCTTGGGACGGCGGGCTTTCTTT.

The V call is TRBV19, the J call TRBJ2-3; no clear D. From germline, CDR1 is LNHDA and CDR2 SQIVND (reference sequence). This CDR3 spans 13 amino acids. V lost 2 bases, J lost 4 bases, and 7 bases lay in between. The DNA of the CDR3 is TGTGCCAGTAGTATAACGATGGCAGATACGCAGTATTTT. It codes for CASSITMADTQYF.

The CDR3 coding sequence is TGTGCCAGCAGCGTAAGCTCTGGAAACACCATATATTTT. Its translation: CASSVSSGNTIYF. The rearrangement uses TRBV9 and TRBJ1-3; no firm D call. This CDR3 is 13 amino acids long. The ends were cut back, 1 base at V and 0 bases at J, with 2 bases in the middle. Germline loops: CDR1 SGDLS, CDR2 YYNGEE. Complete variable domain (other parts from reference TRBV9 and TRBJ1-3): DSGVTQTPKHLITATGQRVTLRCSPRSGDLSVYWYQQSLDQGLQFLIQYYNGEERAKGNILERFSAQQFPDLHSELNLSSLELGDSALYFCASSVSSGNTIYFGEGSWLTVV.

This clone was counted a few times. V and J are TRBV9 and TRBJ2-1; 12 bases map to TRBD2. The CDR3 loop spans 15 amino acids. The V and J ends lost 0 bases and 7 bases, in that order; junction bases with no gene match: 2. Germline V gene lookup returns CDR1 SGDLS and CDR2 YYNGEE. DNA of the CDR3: TGTGCCAGCAGCGTAGGAACTAGCGGGAGGAATGAGCAGTTCTTC. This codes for CASSVGTSGRNEQFF.